The 12 T cell receptor beta chains listed next were all sequenced from one sample in a study of cytomegalovirus exposure and HLA in healthy donors. 60 Vbeta and 13 Jbeta primers were used in PCR. Assay used: immunoSEQ multiplex PCR; TCRdb lists only in-frame clones, some missing. This sample has under 150,000 clones, with roughly two thirds found just once. The source material was PBMCs. The receptor source for this set is a man in his thirties or forties in good health and CMV-seropositive.

This clone has only one observation. The chain carries TRBV6-6 and TRBJ1-6; tentatively, D is TRBD1 (5 bases). CDR3 length: 16 amino acids. V lost 2 bases and J 8 bases, leaving 16 bases between the germline ends. Per the germline V gene, CDR1 is MNHNY and CDR2 is SVGAGI (reference sequence). The chain's CDR3 is CASSYPRTPPYSPLHF. CDR3 DNA: TGTGCCAGCAGTTACCCCCGGACACCTCCATATTCACCCCTCCACTTT.

This clone was seen only a few times. The rearrangement joins TRBV7-2 to TRBJ2-3; D is perhaps TRBD2 (6 bases). With 5 bases removed from V and 2 bases from J, the gap between germline ends came to 17 bases. This CDR3 region has 16 residues. CDR1 and CDR2 from the germline V gene are SGHTA and FQGNSA. The CDR3 bases are TGTGCCAGCAGCGGTAGCGGAGACCCCTCCACAGATACGCAGTATTTT. Its translation: CASSGSGDPSTDTQYF.

This sequence joins TRBV27 and TRBJ1-1; 8 bases match TRBD1. In germline, CDR1 is MNHEY, CDR2 SMNVEV (reference sequence). Losses at the gene ends were 8 bases for V and 4 bases for J; bases not matched to a gene: 12. The CDR3 totals 15 residues. This chain's CDR3 is CASGRQGTSRTEAFF. The CDR3 DNA follows: TGTGCCAGCGGACGACAGGGGACGTCGCGCACTGAAGCTTTCTTT.

This CDR3 reads CASSDSGTSGADTQYF. The CDR3, as DNA: TGTGCCAGCAGTGACTCCGGGACTAGCGGGGCAGATACGCAGTATTTT. This chain links TRBV6-4 with TRBJ2-3; TRBD2 agrees at 13 bases. CDR1 is MRHNA and CDR2 is SNTAGT in the germline V gene. This CDR3 has 16 residues. With V trimmed by 0 bases and J by 4 bases, 1 base remained unmatched.

This clone has only one observation. V is TRBV11-1 and J is TRBJ2-1; 8 bases align to TRBD2. The V and J ends lost 6 bases and 4 bases, in that order; junction bases with no gene match: 8. Germline values: CDR1 SGHAT, CDR2 FQDESV (reference sequence). The CDR3 is made up of 15 amino acids. Written as DNA, the CDR3 is TGTGCCAGCAGTTCTACTAGCGGTCTTTACAATGAGCAGTTCTTC. It is translated as CASSSTSGLYNEQFF.

The CDR3 loop is CASTRGGRTYNEQFF. Here the CDR3 DNA reads TGCGCCAGCACACGAGGGGGCAGGACCTACAATGAGCAGTTCTTC. V is TRBV5-1 and J is TRBJ2-1; 7 bases align to TRBD1. CDR1 is SGHRS, CDR2 YFSETQ, per germline. This CDR3 has 15 residues. The V gene end was trimmed by 6 bases and the J gene end by 2 bases; junction bases not matched to a gene: 8.

The chain combines TRBV28 with TRBJ1-2, with D possibly TRBD1 on 6 matching bases. Trimming shortened V by 2 bases and J by 2 bases, and 6 bases separated the two germline ends. The CDR3 spans 13 residues. Germline assignment: CDR1 MDHEN and CDR2 SYDVKM. The CDR3 DNA reads TGTGCCAGCAGTTTAGACAGGAACTATGGCTACACCTTC. The encoded protein is CASSLDRNYGYTF.

The chain carries TRBV6-1 and TRBJ1-4, with D perhaps matching TRBD1 (6 bases). The CDR3 is 15 residues long. Trimming cost V 4 bases and J 5 bases, with 14 bases left between them. Germline CDR1 reads MNHNS; CDR2 reads SASEGT. CDR3 residues: CASSGGGRHNEKLFF. CDR3 nucleotides: TGTGCCAGCAGTGGCGGGGGCAGGCACAATGAAAAACTGTTTTTT.

The chain has TRBV2 and TRBJ2-3, with 8 nucleotides matching TRBD2. Germline V gives CDR1 SNHLY, CDR2 FYNNEI. CDR3 length: 16 residues. The J segment lost 2 bases and the V segment lost 5 bases, leaving 9 bases of the junction unmatched. CDR3 nucleotide sequence: TGTGCCAGCAGTCGCCAGCGGGAGCGGGTCACAGATACGCAGTATTTT. Translated: CASSRQRERVTDTQYF.

This clone was seen more than once but under ten times. The V gene is TRBV28, the J gene TRBJ2-5, with TRBD1 as a possible D gene (6 bases). CDR1 is MDHEN and CDR2 is SYDVKM in the germline V gene. The CDR3 is made up of 15 amino acids. Trimming shortened V by 6 bases and J by 0 bases, and 14 bases separated the two germline ends. DNA of the CDR3: TGTGCCAGCAGCATCCCGGACAGCAACCAAGAGACCCAGTACTTC. This encodes CASSIPDSNQETQYF. Complete variable domain (other parts from reference TRBV28 and TRBJ2-5): DVKVTQSSRYLVKRTGEKVFLECVQDMDHENMFWYRQDPGLGLRLIYFSYDVKMKEKGDIPEGYSVSREKKERFSLILESASTNQTSMYLCASSIPDSNQETQYFGPGTRLLVL.

The V gene is TRBV4-3, the J gene TRBJ2-7; a possible D gene is TRBD2 (5 bases). Germline-derived CDR1 and CDR2 are LGHNA and YSLEER. CDR3 length equals 14 residues. Trimming pared 4 bases from V and 5 bases from J, leaving 15 bases between. CDR3 nucleotides: TGCGCCAGCAGCCCCATTACTAGTATCCACGAGCAGTACTTC. It yields the protein CASSPITSIHEQYF.

The J gene is TRBJ2-5, the V gene TRBV5-1; 7 nucleotides match TRBD2. The ends lost 4 bases at V and 5 bases at J; junction bases unmatched: 8. Germline values: CDR1 SGHRS, CDR2 YFSETQ. The CDR3 sequence is 14 residues long. In DNA form, the CDR3 reads TGCGCCAGCAGCGACACCCGGGGGGACGAGACCCAGTACTTC. It codes for CASSDTRGDETQYF.